This record concerns one TCR beta chain sequence. This may arise from a read error, as a much more abundant clone is one base away. This entry belongs to a study of blood T cells in healthy people across ages. A second PCR, run for roughly 7 to 11 cycles, used a sample-barcoded 5' primer plus a J-beta primer mix. MiXCR was run by TCRdb on the 5' RACE reads, yielding one entry per CDR3 protein. The sample holds more than 900,000 distinct CDR3 sequences, about 29% seen once. Per germline, CDR1 SEHNR and CDR2 FQNEAQ (reference sequence). There are 12 residues in the CDR3. Germline trimming cut 8 bases from V and 5 bases from J; bases unmatched to any gene: 6. These data were likewise used in another study, on T cells of mothers and their children.

The TCR sequence derives from a woman aged 35 to 49 in good health. Sequencing used blood. V gene TRBV7-9 combines with J gene TRBJ2-7; TRBD1 matches 7 bases. CDR3 residues: CASGTVPHEQYF. The CDR3 DNA reads TGTGCCAGCGGGACAGTCCCCCACGAGCAGTACTTC.